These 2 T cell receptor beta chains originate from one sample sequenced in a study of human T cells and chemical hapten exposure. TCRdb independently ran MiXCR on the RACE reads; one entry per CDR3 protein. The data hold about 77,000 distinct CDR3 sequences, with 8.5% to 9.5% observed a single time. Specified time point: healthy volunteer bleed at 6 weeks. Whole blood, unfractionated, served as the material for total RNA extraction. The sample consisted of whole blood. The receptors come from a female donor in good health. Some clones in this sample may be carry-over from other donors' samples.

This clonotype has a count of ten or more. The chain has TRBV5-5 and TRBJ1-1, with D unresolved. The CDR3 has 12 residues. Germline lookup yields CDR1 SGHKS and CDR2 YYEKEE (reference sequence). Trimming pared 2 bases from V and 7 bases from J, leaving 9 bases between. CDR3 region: CASSFPGNEAFF. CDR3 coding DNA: TGTGCCAGCAGCTTTCCCGGGAATGAAGCTTTCTTT.

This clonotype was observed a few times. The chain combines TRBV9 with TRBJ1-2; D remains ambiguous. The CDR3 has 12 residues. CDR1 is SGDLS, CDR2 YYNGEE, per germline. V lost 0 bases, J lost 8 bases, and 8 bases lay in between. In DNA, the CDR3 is TGTGCCAGCAGCGTAGGCCTTAGAGGCTACACCTTC. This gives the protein CASSVGLRGYTF. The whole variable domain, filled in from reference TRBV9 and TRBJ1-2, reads DSGVTQTPKHLITATGQRVTLRCSPRSGDLSVYWYQQSLDQGLQFLIQYYNGEERAKGNILERFSAQQFPDLHSELNLSSLELGDSALYFCASSVGLRGYTFGSGTRLTVV.